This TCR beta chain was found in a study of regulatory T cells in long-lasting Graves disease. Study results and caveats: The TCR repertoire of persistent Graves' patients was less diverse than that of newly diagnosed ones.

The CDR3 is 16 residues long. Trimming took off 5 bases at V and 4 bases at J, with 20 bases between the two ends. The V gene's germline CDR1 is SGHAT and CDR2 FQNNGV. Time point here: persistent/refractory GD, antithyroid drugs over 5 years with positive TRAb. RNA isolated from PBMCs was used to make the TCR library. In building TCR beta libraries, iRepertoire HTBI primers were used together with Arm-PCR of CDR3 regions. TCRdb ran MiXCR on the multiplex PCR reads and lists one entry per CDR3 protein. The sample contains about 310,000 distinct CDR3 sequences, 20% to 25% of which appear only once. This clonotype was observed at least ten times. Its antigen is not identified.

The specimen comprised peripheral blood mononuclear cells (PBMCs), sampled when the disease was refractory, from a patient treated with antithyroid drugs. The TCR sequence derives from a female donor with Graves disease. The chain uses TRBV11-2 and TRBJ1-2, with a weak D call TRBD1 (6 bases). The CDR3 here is CASSSPHTGNFYGYTF. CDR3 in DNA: TGTGCCAGCAGCAGCCCACATACAGGGAACTTCTATGGCTACACCTTC.